The clone carrying this TCR beta chain was detected only a few times. Its cognate antigen is unknown. The sample belongs to a study of prognosis after radiotherapy for stage I lung cancer. Overall study: Nobody among the patients got concurrent therapy with stereotactic body radiotherapy.

Germline V gene sequence: CDR1 MNHNS, CDR2 SASEGT. V was cut by 10 bases and J by 2 bases, with 14 bases left in between. The CDR3 is 14 amino acids. TCR beta CDR3 was amplified from genomic DNA by two-round multiplex PCR. Primers specific to each TRBV and TRBJ gene were used in first-round PCR. A single record per CDR3 protein comes from TCRdb applying MiXCR to the multiplex PCR reads. The top ten clones hold around 16% of a sample with around 30,000 distinct CDR3 sequences, 30% to 35% of them seen once. Overall study findings and caveats: Tumor-specific reactivity of the expanded TCR clones remained undetermined.

This chain links TRBV6-1 with TRBJ2-2; tentatively, D is TRBD2 (5 bases). This material consisted of PBMCs, taken before or after stereotactic body radiation therapy (not recorded which). The TCR originated in a donor at least 50 years old with non-small cell lung cancer. The CDR3 nucleotides are TGTGCCACTTGGGAACTAGAAAACACCGGGGAGCTGTTTTTT. Residues: CATWELENTGELFF.